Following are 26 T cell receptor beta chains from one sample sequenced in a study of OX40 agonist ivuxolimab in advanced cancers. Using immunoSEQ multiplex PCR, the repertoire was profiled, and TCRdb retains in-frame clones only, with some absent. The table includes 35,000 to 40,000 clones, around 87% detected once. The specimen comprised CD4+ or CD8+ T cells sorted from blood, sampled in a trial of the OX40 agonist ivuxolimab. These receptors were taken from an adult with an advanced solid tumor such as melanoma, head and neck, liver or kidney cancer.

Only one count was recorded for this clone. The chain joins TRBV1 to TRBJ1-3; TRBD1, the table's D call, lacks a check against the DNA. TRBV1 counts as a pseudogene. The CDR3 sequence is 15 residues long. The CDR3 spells CTSSQELTVGNTIYF. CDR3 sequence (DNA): TGCACCAGCAGCCAAGAATTGACAGTTGGAAACACCATATATTTT.

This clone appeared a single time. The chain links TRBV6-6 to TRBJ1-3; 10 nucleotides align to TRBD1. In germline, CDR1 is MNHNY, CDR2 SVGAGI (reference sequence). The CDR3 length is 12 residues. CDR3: CGSGTGVNTIYF. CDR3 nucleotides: TGTGGCTCTGGGACAGGGGTAAACACCATATATTTT.

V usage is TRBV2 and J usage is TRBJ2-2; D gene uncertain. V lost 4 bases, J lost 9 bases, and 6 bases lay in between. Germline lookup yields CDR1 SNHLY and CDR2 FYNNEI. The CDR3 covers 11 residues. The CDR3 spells CASSVERELFF. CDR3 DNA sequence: TGTGCCAGCAGTGTAGAACGGGAGCTGTTTTTT.

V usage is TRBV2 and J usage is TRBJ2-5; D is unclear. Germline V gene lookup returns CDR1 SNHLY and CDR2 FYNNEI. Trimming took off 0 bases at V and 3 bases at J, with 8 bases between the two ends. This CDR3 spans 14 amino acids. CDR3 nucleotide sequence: TGTGCCAGCAGTGAAGCGCCCGCAAAAGAGACCCAGTACTTC. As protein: CASSEAPAKETQYF.

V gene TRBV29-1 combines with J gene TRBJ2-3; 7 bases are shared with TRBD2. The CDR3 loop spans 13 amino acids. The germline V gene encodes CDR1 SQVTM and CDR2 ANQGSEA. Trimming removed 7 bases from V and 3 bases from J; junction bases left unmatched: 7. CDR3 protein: CSGYSGVTDTQYF. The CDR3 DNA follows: TGCAGCGGGTACAGCGGGGTTACAGATACGCAGTATTTT.

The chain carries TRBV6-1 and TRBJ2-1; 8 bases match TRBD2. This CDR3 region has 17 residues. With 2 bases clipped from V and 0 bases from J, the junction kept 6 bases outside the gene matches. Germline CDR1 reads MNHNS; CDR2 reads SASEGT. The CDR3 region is CASSELAGTSSYNEQFF. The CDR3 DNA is TGTGCCAGCAGTGAACTCGCCGGGACTAGCTCCTACAATGAGCAGTTCTTC.

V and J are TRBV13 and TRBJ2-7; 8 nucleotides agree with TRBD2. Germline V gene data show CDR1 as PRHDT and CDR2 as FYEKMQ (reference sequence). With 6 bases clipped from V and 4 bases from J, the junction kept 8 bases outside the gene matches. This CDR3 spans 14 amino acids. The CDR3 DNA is TGTGCCAGCAGTCCTCGGGGGGGCCCGTACGAGCAGTACTTC. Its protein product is CASSPRGGPYEQYF.

The CDR3: CASSAQGPQPQHF. The CDR3 nucleotides read TGTGCCAGTAGTGCTCAGGGGCCTCAGCCCCAGCATTTT. V usage is TRBV19 and J usage is TRBJ1-5; D is possibly TRBD1 (6 bases). Trimming took 5 bases from V and 6 from J, leaving 11 bases between them. The V gene's germline CDR1 is LNHDA and CDR2 SQIVND (reference sequence). This CDR3 is 13 amino acids long.

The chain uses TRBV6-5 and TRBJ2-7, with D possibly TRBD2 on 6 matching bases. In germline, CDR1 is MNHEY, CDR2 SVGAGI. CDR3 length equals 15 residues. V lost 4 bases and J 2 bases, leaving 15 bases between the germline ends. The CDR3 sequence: CASSSRVGGTYEQYF. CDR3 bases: TGTGCCAGCAGTTCCCGGGTGGGCGGGACCTACGAGCAGTACTTC.

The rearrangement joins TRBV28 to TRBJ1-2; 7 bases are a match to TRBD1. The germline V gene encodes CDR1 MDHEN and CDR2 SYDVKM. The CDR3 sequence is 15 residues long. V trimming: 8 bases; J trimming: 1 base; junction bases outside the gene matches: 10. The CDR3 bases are TGTGCCAGCTGGGAGGGGGCGTCGGATAACTATGGCTACACCTTC. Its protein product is CASWEGASDNYGYTF.

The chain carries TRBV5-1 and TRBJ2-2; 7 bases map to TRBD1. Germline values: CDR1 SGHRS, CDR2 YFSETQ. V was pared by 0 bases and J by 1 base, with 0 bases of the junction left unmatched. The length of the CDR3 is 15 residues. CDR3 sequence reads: CASSLGTGNTGELFF. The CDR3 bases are TGCGCCAGCAGCTTGGGGACAGGGAACACCGGGGAGCTGTTTTTT.

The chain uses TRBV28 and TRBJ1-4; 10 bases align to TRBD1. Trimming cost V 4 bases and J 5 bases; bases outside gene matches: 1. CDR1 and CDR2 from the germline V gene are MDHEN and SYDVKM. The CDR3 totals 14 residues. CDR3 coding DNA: TGTGCCAGCAGTTCGGGACAGGGGAATGAAAAACTGTTTTTT. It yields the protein CASSSGQGNEKLFF. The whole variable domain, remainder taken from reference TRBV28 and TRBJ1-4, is DVKVTQSSRYLVKRTGEKVFLECVQDMDHENMFWYRQDPGLGLRLIYFSYDVKMKEKGDIPEGYSVSREKKERFSLILESASTNQTSMYLCASSSGQGNEKLFFGSGTQLSVL.

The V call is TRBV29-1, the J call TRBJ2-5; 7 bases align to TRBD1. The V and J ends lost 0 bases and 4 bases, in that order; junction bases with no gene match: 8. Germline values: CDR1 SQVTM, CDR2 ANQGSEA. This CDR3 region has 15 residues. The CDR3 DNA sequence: TGCAGCGTTGAAGATCAACAGACAGGGTTAGAGACCCAGTACTTC. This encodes CSVEDQQTGLETQYF.

Written as DNA, the CDR3 is TGTGCCAGCTCAGCAGGCGAAAATTACTATGGCTACACCTTC. It translates to CASSAGENYYGYTF. V is TRBV6-1 and J is TRBJ1-2; no clear D gene. V lost 8 bases and J 3 bases, leaving 16 bases between the germline ends. This CDR3 has 14 residues. Per the germline V gene, CDR1 is MNHNS and CDR2 is SASEGT.

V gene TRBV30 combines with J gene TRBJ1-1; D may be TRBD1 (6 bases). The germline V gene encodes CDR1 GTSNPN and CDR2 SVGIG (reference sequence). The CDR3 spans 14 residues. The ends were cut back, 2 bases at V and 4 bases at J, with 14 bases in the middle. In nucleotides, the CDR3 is TGTGCCTGGAGTACCCGAGGGGGGAGCACTGAAGCTTTCTTT. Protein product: CAWSTRGGSTEAFF. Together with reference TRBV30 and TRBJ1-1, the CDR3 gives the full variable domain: SQTIHQWPATLVQPVGSPLSLECTVEGTSNPNLYWYRQAAGRGLQLLFYSVGIGQISSEVPQNLSASRPQDRQFILSSKKLLLSDSGFYLCAWSTRGGSTEAFFGQGTRLTVV.

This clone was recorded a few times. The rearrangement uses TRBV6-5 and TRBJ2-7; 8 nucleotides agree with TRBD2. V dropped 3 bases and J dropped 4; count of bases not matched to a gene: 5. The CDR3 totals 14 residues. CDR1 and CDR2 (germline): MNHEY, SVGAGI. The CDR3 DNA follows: TGTGCCAGCAGTTATAGCGGGGCCCGTTACGAGCAGTACTTC. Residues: CASSYSGARYEQYF.

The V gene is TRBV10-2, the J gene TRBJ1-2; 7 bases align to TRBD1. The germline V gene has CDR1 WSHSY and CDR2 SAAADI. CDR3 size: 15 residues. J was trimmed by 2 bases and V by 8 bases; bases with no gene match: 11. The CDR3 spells CASVERPGGNYGYTF. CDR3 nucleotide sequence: TGCGCCAGCGTCGAACGTCCAGGGGGGAACTATGGCTACACCTTC.

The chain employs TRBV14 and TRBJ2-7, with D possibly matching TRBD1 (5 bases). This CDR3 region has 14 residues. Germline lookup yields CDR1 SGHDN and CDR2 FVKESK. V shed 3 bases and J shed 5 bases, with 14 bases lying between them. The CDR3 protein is CASSHSRGFNEQYF. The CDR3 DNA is TGTGCCAGCAGCCACTCTAGGGGTTTCAACGAGCAGTACTTC.

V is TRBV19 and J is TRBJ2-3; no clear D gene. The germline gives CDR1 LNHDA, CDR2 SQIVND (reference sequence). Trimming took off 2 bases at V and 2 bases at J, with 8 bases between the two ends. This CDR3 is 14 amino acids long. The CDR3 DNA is TGTGCCAGTAGTATACGCAGCACCACAGATACGCAGTATTTT. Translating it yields CASSIRSTTDTQYF.

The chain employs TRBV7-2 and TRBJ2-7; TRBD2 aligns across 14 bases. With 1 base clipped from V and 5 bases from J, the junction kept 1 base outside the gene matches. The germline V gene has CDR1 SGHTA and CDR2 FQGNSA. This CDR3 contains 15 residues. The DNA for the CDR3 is TGTGCCAGCAGCTTAGGGGGACTAGCGGGAGACGAGCAGTACTTC. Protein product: CASSLGGLAGDEQYF.

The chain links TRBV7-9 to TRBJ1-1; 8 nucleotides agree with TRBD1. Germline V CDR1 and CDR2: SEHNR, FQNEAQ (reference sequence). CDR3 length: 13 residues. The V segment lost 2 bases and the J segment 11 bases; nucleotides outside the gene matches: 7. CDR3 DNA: TGTGCCAGCAGCTTATTACAGGGGGACGGCGCTTTCTTT. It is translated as CASSLLQGDGAFF.

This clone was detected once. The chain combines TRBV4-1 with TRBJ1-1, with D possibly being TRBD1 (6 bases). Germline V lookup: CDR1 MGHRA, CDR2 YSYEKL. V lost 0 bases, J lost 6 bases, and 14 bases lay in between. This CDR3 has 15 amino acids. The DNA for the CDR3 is TGCGCCAGCAGCCAAGATAGGATCGGACAGCCTGAAGCTTTCTTT. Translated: CASSQDRIGQPEAFF.

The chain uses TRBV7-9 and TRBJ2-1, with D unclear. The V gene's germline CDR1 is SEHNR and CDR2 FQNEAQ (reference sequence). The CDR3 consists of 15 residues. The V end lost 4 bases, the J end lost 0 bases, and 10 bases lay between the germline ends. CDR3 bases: TGTGCCAGCAGCTCCAACATCTTCTCCTACAATGAGCAGTTCTTC. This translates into CASSSNIFSYNEQFF.

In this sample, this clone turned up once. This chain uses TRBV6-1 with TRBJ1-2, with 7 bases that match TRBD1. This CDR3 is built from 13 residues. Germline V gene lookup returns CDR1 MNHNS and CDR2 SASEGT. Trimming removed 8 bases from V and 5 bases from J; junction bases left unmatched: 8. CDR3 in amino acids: CASSSGTDYGYTF. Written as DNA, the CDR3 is TGTGCCAGCTCCTCCGGGACAGATTATGGCTACACCTTC.

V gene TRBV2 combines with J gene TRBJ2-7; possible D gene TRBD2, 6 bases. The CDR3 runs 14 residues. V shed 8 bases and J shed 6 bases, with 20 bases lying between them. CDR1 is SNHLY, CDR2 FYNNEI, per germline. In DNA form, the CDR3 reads TGTGCCAGCGGGGAGGCGGCGGGATGGGGCGAGCAGTACTTC. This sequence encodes CASGEAAGWGEQYF. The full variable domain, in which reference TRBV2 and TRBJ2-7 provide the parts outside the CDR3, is EPEVTQTPSHQVTQMGQEVILRCVPISNHLYFYWYRQILGQKVEFLVSFYNNEISEKSEIFDDQFSVERPDGSNFTLKIRSTKLEDSAMYFCASGEAAGWGEQYFGPGTRLTVT.

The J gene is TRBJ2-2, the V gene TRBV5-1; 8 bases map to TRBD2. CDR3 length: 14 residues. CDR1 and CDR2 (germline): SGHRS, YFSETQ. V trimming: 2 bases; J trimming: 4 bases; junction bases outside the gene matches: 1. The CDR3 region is CASSLGTSTGELFF. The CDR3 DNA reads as TGCGCCAGCAGCTTAGGGACTAGCACCGGGGAGCTGTTTTTT. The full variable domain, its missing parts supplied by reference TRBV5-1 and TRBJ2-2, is KAGVTQTPRYLIKTRGQQVTLSCSPISGHRSVSWYQQTPGQGLQFLFEYFSETQRNKGNFPGRFSGRQFSNSRSEMNVSTLELGDSALYLCASSLGTSTGELFFGEGSRLTVL.